Given below is one TCR beta chain in context. Its antigen is unknown. No base-level quality is on record; no much larger clone is a single base apart. This entry comes from a study of blood T cell repertoires in COVID-19 (dated by TCRdb to 2018 to 2021). Study-wide context: Samples covering the acute and convalescent phases of COVID-19 were provided by collaborators in the United States, Italy and Spain. The material from the prospective study consisted of cDNA or gDNA derived from T cells, B-cell-depleted T cells, or PBMCs. Deeply sampled blood TCRbeta repertoires from subjects exposed to, actively infected with, or recovered from COVID-19 were included in the dataset. A freely available public database, intended as a resource for researchers studying the immune response to SARS-CoV-2, is where the repertoires were released. Samples were obtained from the ongoing ImmuneRACE study (first 160 participants) and from roughly 1,300 subjects provided by 6 global collaborators. A de-identified subject ID, COVID-19 status, age in years and sex were almost always included in the sample metadata. Where HLA class I and class II types were available, the types were taken from metadata supplied by the sample provider, not from assay-based typing. The paper's findings and limits, for the study overall: Clinical and demographic metadata were provided uncurated, with the amount varying by source and participant.

CDR1 and CDR2 are read off the germline V gene as MDHEN and SYDVKM. The CDR3 starts with the cysteine, ends with the phenylalanine, and has 14 residues. Of the read, only the CDR3 DNA is kept; its 42 bases are in frame from base 1. Germline trimming amounts to 2 bases on V and 3 bases on J, with 3 as the count of junction bases outside the gene matches. TCRbeta CDR3 regions were amplified from genomic DNA by means of the immunoSEQ Assay, a bias-controlled multiplex PCR. The published analysis was carried out like this. The number of nucleated cells in each sample was estimated from the amplification of reference gene primers within the assay. To quantify the absolute abundance of each unique TCRbeta CDR3 rearrangement, sequence reads were collapsed and filtered. Productive Simpson clonality was computed per sample as the square root of Simpson's diversity index over productive rearrangements. Held by TCRdb, this immuneACCESS table contains in-frame sequences only and omits some clones. Under half of the omission traces to an unresolved V gene where checked; the cause of the rest is unknown. V, J and clone size derive from that table, while D and trimming were established from the DNA sequence. The sample table records 270,000 or so clones; roughly 86% of these occur just once. The top ten hold roughly 3% of the sample.

Enrolling through a virtual design, the prospective study's participants ranged in age from roughly 18 to 90 years and lived across around 25 United States geographic areas. To assign participants to cohorts, the prospective study relied on clinical history that participants themselves reported in a screening survey and a study questionnaire. For ImmuneRACE Cohort 3, a participant was defined as recovered based on two consecutive negative NP/OP PCR tests, clearance by a healthcare professional, or resolution of symptoms. In the prospective study, whole blood, serum and a nasopharyngeal or oropharyngeal swab were collected from each participant by mobile phlebotomists. Prospective study participants could optionally give additional blood draws and questionnaires over an approximately two-month period. Blood samples from the prospective study were shipped frozen or at room temperature prior to DNA extraction.

The sequence was collected from a young woman who had recovered from COVID-19. The rearranged segments are TRBV28 and TRBJ1-1, with 7 bases matching TRBD1. The sequencing input was PBMCs or T cells enriched from blood (not recorded which). The CDR3 protein sequence reads: CASSLGQGDTEAFF. The DNA sequence is given as TGTGCCAGCAGTTTAGGGCAGGGGGACACTGAAGCTTTCTTT.